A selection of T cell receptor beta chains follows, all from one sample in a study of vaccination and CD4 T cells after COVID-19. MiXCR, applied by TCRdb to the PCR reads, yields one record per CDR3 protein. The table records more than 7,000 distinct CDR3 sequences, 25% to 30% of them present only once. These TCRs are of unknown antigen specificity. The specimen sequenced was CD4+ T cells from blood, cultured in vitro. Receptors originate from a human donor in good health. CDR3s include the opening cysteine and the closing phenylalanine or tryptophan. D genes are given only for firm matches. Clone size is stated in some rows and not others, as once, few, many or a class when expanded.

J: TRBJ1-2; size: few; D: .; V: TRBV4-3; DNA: TGCGCCAGCAGCCAAGTCCGGGCAGCGAACTATGGCTACACCTTC; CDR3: CASSQVRAANYGYTF
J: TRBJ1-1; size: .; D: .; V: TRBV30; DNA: TGTGCCTGGAATGGTTGGCCCGGGGACACTGAAGCTTTCTTT; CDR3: CAWNGWPGDTEAFF